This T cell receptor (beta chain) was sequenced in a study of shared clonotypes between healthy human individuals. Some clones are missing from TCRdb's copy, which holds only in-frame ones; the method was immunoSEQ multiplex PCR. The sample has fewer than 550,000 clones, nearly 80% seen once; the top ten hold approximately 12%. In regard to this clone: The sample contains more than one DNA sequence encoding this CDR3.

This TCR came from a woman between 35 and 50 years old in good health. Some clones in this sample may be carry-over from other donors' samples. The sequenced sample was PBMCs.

This chain's CDR3 is CASSPGLADYEQYF. The CDR3 coding sequence is TGTGCCAGCTCACCGGGACTAGCGGATTACGAGCAGTACTTC. The chain carries TRBV18 and TRBJ2-7, with 11 bases matching TRBD2. V lost 3 bases and J lost 4; bases outside the gene matches: 2. The CDR3 runs 14 residues. Looked up from germline, CDR1 is KGHSH and CDR2 is LQKENI.